Each of the 26 T cell receptor beta chains below was sequenced from the same sample in a study of CD4 T cells in relation to SARS-CoV-2 and coronaviruses. The table came from immunoSEQ multiplex PCR; TCRdb's copy has only in-frame clones and leaves some out. The table includes some 42,000 clones, approximately 88% detected once. Sequencing was done on a sample of memory CD4+ T cells from PBMCs. The receptors here all came from an adult with COVID-19.

This rearrangement joins TRBV2 to TRBJ1-2, with a possible D match to TRBD1 (5 bases). The CDR3 has 11 residues. The germline gives CDR1 SNHLY, CDR2 FYNNEI. The ends were cut back, 2 bases at V and 7 bases at J, with 5 bases in the middle. This CDR3 reads CASSERGGYTF. The CDR3 nucleotides are TGTGCCAGCAGTGAAAGGGGTGGCTACACCTTC.

The rearrangement links TRBV6-6 to TRBJ1-5; D is undetermined. The CDR3 is 12 residues long. V dropped 7 bases and J dropped 4 bases, with 8 bases sitting between them. Germline CDR1 and CDR2: MNHNY and SVGAGI (reference sequence). The CDR3 sequence: CASNSGNQPQHF. For the CDR3, the DNA is TGTGCCAGCAATTCGGGGAATCAGCCCCAGCATTTT.

The chain has TRBV6-1 and TRBJ2-4; D may match TRBD1 or TRBD2 (5 bases each). V was shortened by 0 bases and J by 0 bases, with 6 bases between the two germline ends. Germline lookup yields CDR1 MNHNS and CDR2 SASEGT. The CDR3 loop spans 15 amino acids. CDR3 region: CASSEAGVAKNIQYF. In DNA form, the CDR3 reads TGTGCCAGCAGTGAAGCGGGGGTAGCCAAAAACATTCAGTACTTC.

This clone has just a few counts. The genes are TRBV4-1 and TRBJ1-1, with no clear D. The CDR3 loop spans 15 amino acids. The germline V gene has CDR1 MGHRA and CDR2 YSYEKL. Trimming took off 2 bases at V and 3 bases at J, with 13 bases between the two ends. CDR3: CASSQPLHGDTEAFF. In nucleotides, the CDR3 is TGCGCCAGCAGCCAACCACTTCACGGGGACACTGAAGCTTTCTTT.

Only a few counts were recorded for this clone. This chain joins TRBV6-5 and TRBJ1-5, with TRBD1 identical over 9 bases. CDR3 size: 15 residues. The V gene's germline CDR1 is MNHEY and CDR2 SVGAGI. J gave up 3 bases and V 7 bases, and 7 bases lay outside the gene matches. The CDR3 sequence is CASTMGQGLNQPQHF. For the CDR3, the DNA is TGTGCCAGCACTATGGGACAGGGCCTCAATCAGCCCCAGCATTTT.

This rearrangement joins TRBV4-2 to TRBJ1-3; D is possibly TRBD1 (5 bases). CDR1 and CDR2 (germline): LGHNA, YNFKEQ. V shed 0 bases and J shed 4 bases, with 10 bases lying between them. CDR3 length equals 15 residues. DNA of the CDR3: TGTGCCAGCAGCCAAGACGGGCAGGGCGGAAACACCATATATTTT. Translation: CASSQDGQGGNTIYF.

The chain recombines TRBV25-1 with TRBJ1-2, with D uncertain. In germline, CDR1 is MGHDK, CDR2 SYGVNS. Trimming left V 4 bases short and J 8 bases short, with 8 bases between. CDR3 length equals 11 residues. CDR3 nucleotides: TGTGCCAGCAGTGGGCTTTACGGCTACACCTTC. Protein product: CASSGLYGYTF.

The rearrangement joins TRBV28 to TRBJ1-5; D gene unclear. The V end was cut by 7 bases, the J end by 2 bases, with 15 bases between. The germline V gene has CDR1 MDHEN and CDR2 SYDVKM. CDR3 length: 15 residues. The CDR3 DNA reads TGTGCCAGCATACCGGGCACAGTGGGCAATCAGCCCCAGCATTTT. It encodes CASIPGTVGNQPQHF.

V is TRBV6-6 and J is TRBJ2-6; D perhaps matches TRBD1 (6 bases). The CDR3 loop spans 17 amino acids. Looked up from germline, CDR1 is MNHNY and CDR2 is SVGAGI (reference sequence). V lost 5 bases and J lost 1, with 15 bases in between. The CDR3 region is CASSRWPQGSGANVLTF. The CDR3 DNA sequence: TGTGCCAGCAGTCGATGGCCACAGGGTTCTGGGGCCAACGTCCTGACTTTC.

The V gene is TRBV28, the J gene TRBJ2-7; D gene uncertain. The germline V gene has CDR1 MDHEN and CDR2 SYDVKM. This CDR3 has 12 residues. Trimming stripped 5 bases from V and 1 base from J, with 6 bases between. This CDR3 is CASSRLSYEQYF. CDR3 nucleotide sequence: TGTGCCAGCAGTCGCTTATCCTACGAGCAGTACTTC. Supplemented by reference TRBV28 and TRBJ2-7, the full variable domain reads DVKVTQSSRYLVKRTGEKVFLECVQDMDHENMFWYRQDPGLGLRLIYFSYDVKMKEKGDIPEGYSVSREKKERFSLILESASTNQTSMYLCASSRLSYEQYFGPGTRLTVT.

This chain connects TRBV5-6 to TRBJ1-3; 7 nucleotides match TRBD1. CDR3 length: 15 amino acids. Germline loops: CDR1 SGHDT, CDR2 YYEEEE. V shed 4 bases and J 1 base; nucleotides not matched to a gene: 5. CDR3 region: CASSPTGQSGNTIYF. CDR3 DNA: TGTGCCAGCAGCCCGACGGGACAGTCTGGAAACACCATATATTTT.

The chain combines TRBV7-2 with TRBJ2-2; TRBD1 aligns across 7 bases. V dropped 6 bases and J dropped 4; count of bases not matched to a gene: 5. Germline loops: CDR1 SGHTA, CDR2 FQGNSA. This CDR3 is built from 14 residues. CDR3: CASSHNRGTGELFF. CDR3 sequence (DNA): TGTGCCAGCAGTCATAACAGGGGCACCGGGGAGCTGTTTTTT.

The J gene is TRBJ2-3, the V gene TRBV28; the D is unclear. V lost 6 bases and J lost 7, with 8 bases in between. The CDR3 loop spans 11 amino acids. Per germline, CDR1 MDHEN and CDR2 SYDVKM. The CDR3 is CASRGGNTQYF. CDR3 nucleotide sequence: TGTGCCAGCAGGGGTGGGAATACGCAGTATTTT. Using reference TRBV28 and TRBJ2-3 for the parts outside the CDR3, the full variable domain is DVKVTQSSRYLVKRTGEKVFLECVQDMDHENMFWYRQDPGLGLRLIYFSYDVKMKEKGDIPEGYSVSREKKERFSLILESASTNQTSMYLCASRGGNTQYFGPGTRLTVL.

J is TRBJ2-2 and V is TRBV11-3; D may be TRBD1 (6 bases). V was cut by 10 bases and J by 2 bases, with 14 bases left in between. CDR1 and CDR2 from the germline V gene are SGHNT and YENEEA. The CDR3 loop spans 14 amino acids. The CDR3 here is CATGTFLNTGELFF. The CDR3 DNA reads TGTGCCACCGGGACATTCCTTAACACCGGGGAGCTGTTTTTT.

The gene calls are TRBV5-6 and TRBJ2-1; a weak D match, TRBD2 (6 bases). With 6 bases removed from V and 10 bases from J, the gap between germline ends came to 26 bases. In germline, CDR1 is SGHDT, CDR2 YYEEEE. The CDR3 runs 16 residues. Here the CDR3 DNA reads TGTGCCAGCACCGAAAGGTTGCTGGGGGGTCCTCAGGAGCAGTTCTTC. It specifies CASTERLLGGPQEQFF.

V is TRBV28 and J is TRBJ1-1, with no clear D. The CDR3 covers 14 residues. The germline V gene encodes CDR1 MDHEN and CDR2 SYDVKM. V lost 8 bases, J lost 0 bases, and 13 bases lay in between. The CDR3 DNA reads as TGTGCCAGCTCAGTAGTGTCCGTGAACACTGAAGCTTTCTTT. Translation: CASSVVSVNTEAFF.

The V gene is TRBV7-9, the J gene TRBJ1-2; TRBD1 aligns across 8 bases. CDR1 SEHNR and CDR2 FQNEAQ come from the germline V gene (reference sequence). The CDR3 is 15 amino acids. The V gene end was trimmed by 6 bases and the J gene end by 7 bases; junction bases not matched to a gene: 13. CDR3 bases: TGTGCCAGCAGGACACAGGGGGTGGGGCTCGGTGGCTACACCTTC. Encoded protein: CASRTQGVGLGGYTF.

The rearrangement joins TRBV2 to TRBJ2-2, with D perhaps matching TRBD1 (7 bases). Per the germline V gene, CDR1 is SNHLY and CDR2 is FYNNEI. This CDR3 is built from 15 residues. The V and J ends lost 10 bases and 3 bases respectively, with 18 bases between them. CDR3 in amino acids: CAIQRRGQDTGELFF. DNA for the CDR3: TGTGCCATCCAACGGAGGGGGCAGGACACCGGGGAGCTGTTTTTT.

This chain uses TRBV7-2 with TRBJ2-5; D gene ambiguous. Germline lookup yields CDR1 SGHTA and CDR2 FQGNSA. V dropped 0 bases and J dropped 4 bases, with 18 bases sitting between them. The CDR3 is made up of 17 amino acids. The CDR3 loop is CASSLARSALVRETQYF. The CDR3 bases are TGTGCCAGCAGCTTAGCGAGGAGTGCGTTAGTGCGAGAGACCCAGTACTTC.

The chain joins TRBV7-9 to TRBJ1-2; TRBD1 aligns across 7 bases. V lost 1 base, J lost 9 bases, and 8 bases stayed unmatched. CDR1 and CDR2 (germline): SEHNR, FQNEAQ (reference sequence). This CDR3 region has 14 residues. CDR3 loop: CASSLEAGGARYTF. CDR3 DNA sequence: TGTGCCAGCAGCTTAGAGGCAGGGGGAGCCCGCTACACCTTC.

CDR3 sequence: CASSSDGGYTF. In DNA form, the CDR3 reads TGTGCCAGCAGCTCCGACGGTGGCTACACCTTC. The chain links TRBV5-6 to TRBJ1-2, with no clear D. There are 11 residues in the CDR3. Germline CDR1 and CDR2: SGHDT and YYEEEE. Trimming took 3 bases from V and 7 from J, leaving 7 bases between them.

The genes are TRBV13 and TRBJ2-1, with D unclear. The germline V and J ends were trimmed by 7 bases and 7 bases, with 11 bases remaining between them. This CDR3 is 12 amino acids long. In germline, CDR1 is PRHDT, CDR2 FYEKMQ (reference sequence). For the CDR3, the DNA is TGTGCCAGCATCCGTAATGGTAATGAGCAGTTCTTC. It yields the protein CASIRNGNEQFF.

The chain recombines TRBV11-3 with TRBJ2-5; 11 bases map to TRBD2. The CDR3 loop spans 17 amino acids. With 2 bases clipped from V and 3 bases from J, the junction kept 8 bases outside the gene matches. Germline V gives CDR1 SGHNT, CDR2 YENEEA. DNA for the CDR3: TGTGCCAGCAGCTTAAGCACTAGCGGGGGCCCTAAAGAGACCCAGTACTTC. Protein product: CASSLSTSGGPKETQYF.

The chain joins TRBV5-1 to TRBJ1-5; D not certain. Germline loops: CDR1 SGHRS, CDR2 YFSETQ. Trimming shortened V by 2 bases and J by 5 bases, and 8 bases separated the two germline ends. The CDR3 runs 13 residues. The CDR3 protein is CASSFNGDQPQHF. Here the CDR3 DNA reads TGCGCCAGCAGCTTTAATGGTGATCAGCCCCAGCATTTT.

The rearrangement links TRBV9 to TRBJ2-7; 11 nucleotides align to TRBD2. Germline V gene lookup returns CDR1 SGDLS and CDR2 YYNGEE. Trimming at V came to 0 bases and at J to 4 bases, leaving 0 bases not matched to a gene. There are 14 residues in the CDR3. CDR3 bases: TGTGCCAGCAGCGTAGGACTAGCGGGGTACGAGCAGTACTTC. This gives the protein CASSVGLAGYEQYF.

This sequence joins TRBV5-1 and TRBJ2-3; TRBD2 might be the D (6 bases). The CDR3 is made up of 15 amino acids. V was clipped by 4 bases and J by 2 bases, with 14 bases between them. Per the germline V gene, CDR1 is SGHRS and CDR2 is YFSETQ. CDR3 residues: CASSTVGGFTDTQYF. The CDR3 DNA reads as TGCGCCAGCAGCACGGTTGGGGGGTTCACAGATACGCAGTATTTT.